The 9 T cell receptor beta chains presented below share a single source sample, sequenced in a study of spatial heterogeneity in lung cancer. A single record per CDR3 protein comes from TCRdb applying MiXCR to the 5' RACE reads. The sample has fewer than 100,000 distinct CDR3 sequences, roughly a fifth seen once. The time point denotes: blood at routine non-recurrence follow-up after resection. The input for sequencing was PBMCs, taken at follow-up. These receptors all stem from a male donor with early-stage non-small cell lung cancer.

CDR3 protein: CASSQVLAGTFQETQYF. CDR3 nucleotide sequence: TGCGCCAGCAGCCAAGTTTTGGCAGGGACCTTCCAAGAGACCCAGTACTTC. The chain employs TRBV4-1 and TRBJ2-5; perhaps D is TRBD1 or TRBD2 (5 bases each). The germline gives CDR1 MGHRA, CDR2 YSYEKL. The CDR3 sequence is 17 residues long. Trimming removed 1 base from V and 1 base from J, with 16 bases in between.

The V gene is TRBV18, the J gene TRBJ2-3; D unclear. This CDR3 region has 14 residues. CDR1 and CDR2 (germline): KGHSH, LQKENI. Trimming took 4 bases from V and 7 from J, leaving 15 bases between them. CDR3 bases: TGTGCCAGCTCACTATTGGACCAACCGAATACGCAGTATTTT. Its translation is CASSLLDQPNTQYF.

V is TRBV11-2 and J is TRBJ2-7; the match to TRBD1 covers 7 bases. J lost 3 bases, V lost 5 bases, and 4 bases had no gene match. Germline values: CDR1 SGHAT, CDR2 FQNNGV. This CDR3 region has 13 residues. Here the CDR3 DNA reads TGTGCCAGCAGCAGCACAGGGGACTACGAGCAGTACGTC. This codes for CASSSTGDYEQYV.

Comments on this clonotype: The junction does not match germline at one end; this may be a read error. The chain couples TRBV2 to TRBJ2-3, with 7 positions matching TRBD1. The CDR3 totals 15 residues. CDR1 and CDR2 from the germline V gene are SNHLY and FYNNEI. The CDR3 nucleotides read TGTGCCAGCCGTGACCAGGGGGTGAGCACAGATACGCAGTATTTT. This gives the protein CASRDQGVSTDTQYF.

This clonotype has just one count. The chain carries TRBV14 and TRBJ1-3; 7 bases are a match to TRBD1. The CDR3 length is 16 residues. CDR1 and CDR2 (germline): SGHDN, FVKESK. The ends lost 6 bases at V and 4 bases at J; junction bases unmatched: 12. CDR3 region: CASSRLTGTAGNTIYF. For the CDR3, the DNA is TGTGCCAGCAGTCGACTAACCGGGACAGCCGGAAACACCATATATTTT. Using reference TRBV14 and TRBJ1-3 for the parts outside the CDR3, the full variable domain is EAGVTQFPSHSVIEKGQTVTLRCDPISGHDNLYWYRRVMGKEIKFLLHFVKESKQDESGMPNNRFLAERTGGTYSTLKVQPAELEDSGVYFCASSRLTGTAGNTIYFGEGSWLTVV.

The genes are TRBV5-1 and TRBJ2-5; D is ambiguous. V was shortened by 5 bases and J by 4 bases, with 9 bases between the two germline ends. The germline gives CDR1 SGHRS, CDR2 YFSETQ. CDR3 length: 12 amino acids. CDR3 region: CASSYEGETQYF. Written as DNA, the CDR3 is TGCGCCAGCAGTTATGAAGGAGAGACCCAGTACTTC. The full variable domain, in which reference TRBV5-1 and TRBJ2-5 provide the parts outside the CDR3, is KAGVTQTPRYLIKTRGQQVTLSCSPISGHRSVSWYQQTPGQGLQFLFEYFSETQRNKGNFPGRFSGRQFSNSRSEMNVSTLELGDSALYLCASSYEGETQYFGPGTRLLVL.

The V and J genes are TRBV20-1 and TRBJ2-3; TRBD1 might be the D (5 bases). The V and J ends lost 0 bases and 3 bases respectively, with 13 bases between them. Per the germline V gene, CDR1 is DFQATT and CDR2 is SNEGSKA (reference sequence). The CDR3 loop spans 15 amino acids. The CDR3 is CSARDPVGQTDTQYF. Written as DNA, the CDR3 is TGCAGTGCTAGAGATCCCGTGGGGCAAACAGATACGCAGTATTTT.

The V call is TRBV2, the J call TRBJ2-7, with a weak D call TRBD2 (6 bases). There are 15 residues in the CDR3. From germline, CDR1 is SNHLY and CDR2 FYNNEI. V was pared by 6 bases and J by 4 bases, with 19 bases between. CDR3 in amino acids: CASRSLRDSLYEQYF. The CDR3 region has the DNA TGTGCCAGCAGATCCCTGCGGGATTCTCTGTACGAGCAGTACTTC.

This clonotype appeared many times. The CDR3, as DNA: TGTGCCAGCAGAAGGGAAGGGGGAAACACCATATATTTT. This translates into CASRREGGNTIYF. This sequence joins TRBV3-1 and TRBJ1-3; no firm D call. The germline V gene has CDR1 LGHDT and CDR2 YNNKEL (reference sequence). With 6 bases removed from V and 4 bases from J, the gap between germline ends came to 10 bases. The CDR3 consists of 13 residues.